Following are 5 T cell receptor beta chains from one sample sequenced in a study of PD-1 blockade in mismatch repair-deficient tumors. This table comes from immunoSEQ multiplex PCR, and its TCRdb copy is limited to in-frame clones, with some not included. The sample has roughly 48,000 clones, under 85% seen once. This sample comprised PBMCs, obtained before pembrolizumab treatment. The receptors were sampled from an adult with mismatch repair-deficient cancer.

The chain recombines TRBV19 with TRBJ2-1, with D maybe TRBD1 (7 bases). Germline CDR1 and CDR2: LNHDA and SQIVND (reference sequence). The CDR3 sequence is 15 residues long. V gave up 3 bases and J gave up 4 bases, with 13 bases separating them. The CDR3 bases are TGTGCCAGTAGTATTGGGGCAGGGGGGTACAATGAGCAGTTCTTC. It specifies CASSIGAGGYNEQFF.

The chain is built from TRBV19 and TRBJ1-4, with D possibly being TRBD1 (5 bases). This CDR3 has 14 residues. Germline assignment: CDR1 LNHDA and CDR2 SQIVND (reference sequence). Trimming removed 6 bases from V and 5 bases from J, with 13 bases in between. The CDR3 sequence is CASSLREANEKLFF. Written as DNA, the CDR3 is TGTGCCAGTAGCCTCAGGGAGGCGAATGAAAAACTGTTTTTT. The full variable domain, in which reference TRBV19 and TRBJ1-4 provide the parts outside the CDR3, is DGGITQSPKYLFRKEGQNVTLSCEQNLNHDAMYWYRQDPGQGLRLIYYSQIVNDFQKGDIAEGYSVSREKKESFPLTVTSAQKNPTAFYLCASSLREANEKLFFGSGTQLSVL.

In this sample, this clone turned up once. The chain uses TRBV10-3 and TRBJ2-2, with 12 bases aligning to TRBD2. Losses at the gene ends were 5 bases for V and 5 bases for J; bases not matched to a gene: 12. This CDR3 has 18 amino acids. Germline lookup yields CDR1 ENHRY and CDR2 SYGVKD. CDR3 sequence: CAISTTTSGSLSTGELFF. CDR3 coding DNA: TGTGCCATCAGTACCACGACTAGCGGGAGCTTATCAACCGGGGAGCTGTTTTTT.

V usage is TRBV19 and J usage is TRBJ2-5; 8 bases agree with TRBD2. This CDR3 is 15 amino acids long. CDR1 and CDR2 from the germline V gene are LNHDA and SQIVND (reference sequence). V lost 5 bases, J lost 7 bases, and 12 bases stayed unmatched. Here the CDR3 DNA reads TGTGCCAGTAGTGACTTACTAGCGGTCTCGGGGACCCAGTACTTC. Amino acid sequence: CASSDLLAVSGTQYF.

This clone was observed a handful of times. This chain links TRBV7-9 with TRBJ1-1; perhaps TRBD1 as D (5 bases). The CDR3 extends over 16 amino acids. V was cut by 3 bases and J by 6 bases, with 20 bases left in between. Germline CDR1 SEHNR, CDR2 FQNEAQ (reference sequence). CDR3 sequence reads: CASSLFLDSGTPEAFF. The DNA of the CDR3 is TGTGCCAGCAGCTTGTTTTTGGACTCGGGGACTCCTGAAGCTTTCTTT.